The 22 T cell receptor beta chains in this list originate from one sample, sequenced in a study of T cells in Graves' hyperthyroidism and ophthalmopathy. TCR beta CDR3 regions were amplified from RNA transcripts. The primer set for the first-round RT-PCR of the TCR CDR3 was HTBI. TCRdb itself ran the multiplex PCR reads through MiXCR, one entry per CDR3 protein. The sample yields roughly 500,000 distinct CDR3 sequences, under 60% seen once. Sequencing was done on a sample of peripheral blood or thyroid tissue (not recorded which). The receptors were gathered from an adult woman with Graves' disease, either hyperthyroidism or ophthalmopathy (not recorded which).

The V call is TRBV9, the J call TRBJ2-7; D unresolved. The V gene lost 0 bases and the J gene lost 3 bases, with 10 bases spanning the gap. Germline CDR1 and CDR2: SGDLS and YYNGEE. CDR3 length equals 14 residues. The CDR3: CASSVADKNYEQYF. The CDR3 DNA sequence: TGTGCCAGCAGCGTAGCCGACAAGAACTACGAGCAGTACTTC.

This clonotype was observed at least ten times. This chain uses TRBV6-4 with TRBJ2-2; D not resolved. The V and J ends lost 2 bases and 3 bases respectively, with 4 bases between them. CDR3 length equals 13 residues. CDR1 is MRHNA and CDR2 is SNTAGT in the germline V gene. The chain's CDR3 is CASSDGHTGELFF. The CDR3 DNA reads TGTGCCAGCAGTGACGGCCACACCGGGGAGCTGTTTTTT.

The CDR3 spells CASSLTRGWDQPQHF. Written as DNA, the CDR3 is TGTGCCAGCAGCCTCACGAGGGGCTGGGATCAGCCCCAGCATTTT. This chain uses TRBV7-6 with TRBJ1-5; a possible D gene is TRBD1 (5 bases). V was clipped by 5 bases and J by 5 bases, with 16 bases between them. This CDR3 is built from 15 residues. The germline gives CDR1 SGHVS, CDR2 FNYEAQ.

This clonotype was seen many times. The V and J genes are TRBV10-3 and TRBJ1-2; unclear D gene. CDR1 ENHRY and CDR2 SYGVKD come from the germline V gene. The CDR3 is 15 amino acids. V lost 2 bases, J lost 2 bases, and 12 bases lay in between. CDR3 nucleotides: TGTGCCATCAGTGAGGGTCCAGTTAAGAACTATGGCTACACCTTC. This codes for CAISEGPVKNYGYTF.

The table lists this clonotype with many counts. The CDR3 coding sequence is TGTGCCAGCAGCATACCTGGACAGGACACTGAAGCTTTCTTT. The encoded protein is CASSIPGQDTEAFF. The V and J genes are TRBV7-9 and TRBJ1-1; 7 bases match TRBD1. CDR3 length equals 14 residues. The ends lost 5 bases at V and 3 bases at J; junction bases unmatched: 6. Germline V CDR1 and CDR2: SEHNR, FQNEAQ (reference sequence). Drawing the rest from reference TRBV7-9 and TRBJ1-1, the complete variable domain is DTGVSQNPRHKITKRGQNVTFRCDPISEHNRLYWYRQTLGQGPEFLTYFQNEAQLEKSRLLSDRFSAERPKGSFSTLEIQRTEQGDSAMYLCASSIPGQDTEAFFGQGTRLTVV.

This clonotype showed up many times. This chain uses TRBV5-8 with TRBJ2-5; D gene unclear. The V gene lost 0 bases and the J gene lost 0 bases, with 12 bases spanning the gap. Per the germline V gene, CDR1 is SGHTS and CDR2 is YDEGEE. The CDR3 spans 16 residues. CDR3 sequence reads: CASSLGTRVYQETQYF. The CDR3 region has the DNA TGTGCCAGCAGCTTGGGGACCCGCGTGTACCAAGAGACCCAGTACTTC. Full variable domain (outside the CDR3, taken from reference TRBV5-8 and TRBJ2-5): EAGVTQSPTHLIKTRGQQATLRCSPISGHTSVYWYQQALGLGLQFLLWYDEGEERNRGNFPPRFSGRQFPNYSSELNVNALELEDSALYLCASSLGTRVYQETQYFGPGTRLLVL.

This clonotype was counted at least ten times. The gene calls are TRBV19 and TRBJ2-2; D is undetermined. This CDR3 contains 15 residues. Germline CDR1 reads LNHDA; CDR2 reads SQIVND (reference sequence). V was pared by 1 base and J by 5 bases, with 11 bases between. CDR3 residues: CASSIGGRRTGELFF. The CDR3 bases are TGTGCCAGTAGTATAGGTGGCCGGCGTACCGGGGAGCTGTTTTTT. Looking up the rest from reference TRBV19 and TRBJ2-2 gives the full variable domain: DGGITQSPKYLFRKEGQNVTLSCEQNLNHDAMYWYRQDPGQGLRLIYYSQIVNDFQKGDIAEGYSVSREKKESFPLTVTSAQKNPTAFYLCASSIGGRRTGELFFGEGSRLTVL.

In its sample, this clonotype was seen many times. V is TRBV20-1 and J is TRBJ1-6, with 7 bases that match TRBD1. V dropped 3 bases and J dropped 5; count of bases not matched to a gene: 10. This CDR3 contains 16 residues. The germline V gene has CDR1 DFQATT and CDR2 SNEGSKA (reference sequence). CDR3 in amino acids: CSASNRGMGDNSPLHF. The CDR3 region has the DNA TGCAGTGCTAGTAACAGGGGAATGGGTGATAATTCACCCCTCCACTTT.

V gene TRBV24-1 combines with J gene TRBJ1-2; D ambiguous. CDR3 size: 14 residues. The V end was cut by 5 bases, the J end by 4 bases, with 13 bases between. Germline CDR1 KGHDR, CDR2 SFDVKD. The CDR3 bases are TGTGCCACCAGTGCTGGGAGGGTGACCTATGGCTACACCTTC. Its protein is CATSAGRVTYGYTF.

The V call is TRBV15, the J call TRBJ1-2; the D gene is possibly TRBD1 (6 bases). The germline V gene has CDR1 LNHNV and CDR2 YYDKDF (reference sequence). The CDR3 contains 13 residues. V was shortened by 3 bases and J by 3 bases, with 8 bases between the two germline ends. For the CDR3, the DNA is TGTGCCACCAGCAGCGGGGGCGACTATGGCTACACCTTC. Its protein product is CATSSGGDYGYTF.

The chain is built from TRBV9 and TRBJ1-1; D gene unclear. Trimming left V 4 bases short and J 6 bases short, with 13 bases between. The germline gives CDR1 SGDLS, CDR2 YYNGEE. CDR3 length: 13 residues. CDR3: CASSQLRSAEAFF. CDR3 sequence (DNA): TGTGCCAGCAGCCAATTAAGAAGTGCTGAAGCTTTCTTT. Combining the CDR3 with reference TRBV9 and TRBJ1-1 gives the whole variable domain DSGVTQTPKHLITATGQRVTLRCSPRSGDLSVYWYQQSLDQGLQFLIQYYNGEERAKGNILERFSAQQFPDLHSELNLSSLELGDSALYFCASSQLRSAEAFFGQGTRLTVV.

The chain uses TRBV7-6 and TRBJ2-7; tentatively, D is TRBD1 (6 bases). The CDR3 totals 15 residues. V was clipped by 5 bases and J by 2 bases, with 16 bases between them. CDR1 SGHVS and CDR2 FNYEAQ come from the germline V gene. The CDR3: CASSPQGHPTYEQYF. DNA for the CDR3: TGTGCCAGCAGCCCCCAGGGACACCCAACCTACGAGCAGTACTTC. Filled out from reference TRBV7-6 and TRBJ2-7, the complete variable domain reads GAGVSQSPRYKVTKRGQDVALRCDPISGHVSLYWYRQALGQGPEFLTYFNYEAQQDKSGLPNDRFSAERPEGSISTLTIQRTEQRDSAMYRCASSPQGHPTYEQYFGPGTRLTVT.

This chain connects TRBV10-3 to TRBJ1-2; 9 nucleotides align to TRBD1. V was clipped by 8 bases and J by 0 bases; unmatched bases: 4. CDR1 ENHRY and CDR2 SYGVKD come from the germline V gene. CDR3 size: 14 residues. CDR3 sequence: CAIGGQGSNYGYTF. CDR3 bases: TGTGCCATCGGGGGACAGGGCTCTAACTATGGCTACACCTTC.

The chain employs TRBV10-3 and TRBJ2-4; the D gene is possibly TRBD2 (7 bases). The V end lost 7 bases, the J end lost 9 bases, and 13 bases lay between the germline ends. The CDR3 totals 12 residues. The germline CDR1 and CDR2 sequences are ENHRY and SYGVKD. The chain's CDR3 is CAITGEGGIQYF. CDR3 nucleotides: TGTGCCATCACGGGGGAGGGGGGCATTCAGTACTTC.

The chain couples TRBV19 to TRBJ1-5; a possible D gene is TRBD1 (5 bases). CDR1 and CDR2 (germline): LNHDA, SQIVND (reference sequence). Trimming removed 5 bases at V and 1 base at J, with 9 bases between. The CDR3 sequence is 14 residues long. The CDR3 sequence is CASSDRSSNQPQHF. CDR3 nucleotide sequence: TGTGCCAGTAGTGACAGATCGAGCAATCAGCCCCAGCATTTT.

This clonotype was counted a single time. This CDR3 fails to terminate in the conserved phenylalanine or tryptophan, so it likely reflects a read error. The limits of the CDR3 on the DNA are not certain, so only TCRdb's listed CDR3 is given. This chain connects TRBV5-1 to TRBJ1-4; the table's D call, TRBD1, was not checked against the DNA. Germline CDR1 is SGHRS and CDR2 is YFSETQ. Both ends counted, the CDR3 spans 10 residues. This CDR3 reads CASGGDRTNY.

This clonotype occurred once. The chain links TRBV10-3 to TRBJ2-5; 8 bases map to TRBD1. The CDR3 length is 14 residues. The V gene end was trimmed by 2 bases and the J gene end by 2 bases; junction bases not matched to a gene: 1. From germline, CDR1 is ENHRY and CDR2 SYGVKD. CDR3 protein: CAISEHRGQETQYF. In DNA form, the CDR3 reads TGTGCCATCAGTGAGCACAGGGGGCAAGAGACCCAGTACTTC.

This chain uses TRBV20-1 with TRBJ1-1, with 12 positions matching TRBD2. The last part of the DNA fits TRBJ2-3 better; the J call may be wrong. The germline V gene encodes CDR1 DFQATT and CDR2 SNEGSKA (reference sequence). The CDR3 covers 14 residues. The CDR3 nucleotides are TGCAGTGCTGGACTAGCGGGAACTCACGATACGCAGTATTTT. Residues: CSAGLAGTHDTQYF.

V and J are TRBV2 and TRBJ2-7; 9 positions agree with TRBD1. The CDR3 consists of 12 residues. Germline CDR1 reads SNHLY; CDR2 reads FYNNEI. After removal of 6 bases from V and 5 bases from J, the junction contained 2 bases not matched to a gene. The CDR3 region is CASRDRGDEQYF. The CDR3, as DNA: TGTGCCAGCAGGGACAGGGGCGACGAGCAGTACTTC.

V gene TRBV7-9 combines with J gene TRBJ1-2; 7 bases are shared with TRBD1. Looked up from germline, CDR1 is SEHNR and CDR2 is FQNEAQ (reference sequence). Germline trimming cut 5 bases from V and 13 bases from J; bases unmatched to any gene: 13. CDR3 length equals 13 residues. The CDR3 DNA is TGTGCCAGCAGCGTCCCGACAGGGTCCGATCCCACCTTC. Amino acids: CASSVPTGSDPTF.

This chain links TRBV28 with TRBJ2-7, with D maybe TRBD2 (7 bases). Deletions cut 8 bases from V and 3 bases from J, with 17 bases between. Germline lookup yields CDR1 MDHEN and CDR2 SYDVKM. This CDR3 has 14 residues. CDR3 amino acids: CASREGGGSYEQYF. The CDR3 region has the DNA TGTGCCAGCCGCGAGGGGGGAGGGAGCTACGAGCAGTACTTC.

This clonotype was seen just once. A much larger clone sits a single nucleotide away, making a read error possible. The gene calls are TRBV28 and TRBJ1-5; possible D gene TRBD1, 5 bases. The V and J ends lost 6 bases and 11 bases respectively, with 17 bases between them. Germline V gene data show CDR1 as MDHEN and CDR2 as SYDVKM. The CDR3 is made up of 13 amino acids. CDR3 sequence reads: CASSRRGGSAQHF. For the CDR3, the DNA is TGTGCCAGCAGCCGCCGGGGGGGATCGGCCCAGCATTTT. The whole variable domain, remainder taken from reference TRBV28 and TRBJ1-5, is DVKVTQSSRYLVKRTGEKVFLECVQDMDHENMFWYRQDPGLGLRLIYFSYDVKMKEKGDIPEGYSVSREKKERFSLILESASTNQTSMYLCASSRRGGSAQHFGDGTRLSIL.